This T cell receptor (beta chain) was obtained from a study of blood T cell repertoires in COVID-19. Study-wide context: Spain, Italy and the United States supplied samples that represented acute and convalescent COVID-19.

Per the germline V gene, CDR1 is MDHEN and CDR2 is SYDVKM. This CDR3 spans 14 amino acids. The V end was cut by 9 bases, the J end by 2 bases, with 14 bases between. Under the authors' procedure: Reference gene primer amplification gave estimated nucleated cell counts. Generated by immunoSEQ multiplex PCR, the TCRdb table keeps only in-frame clones and is missing some. V and J calls and clone size follow that table, whereas D and trimming were derived from the DNA. The sample consists of about 79,000 clones, over 85% of them appearing once. Sequenced sample: peripheral blood. The receptor was derived from a middle-aged man with active COVID-19. This rearrangement joins TRBV28 to TRBJ1-5; D is possibly TRBD1 (5 bases). CDR3 in amino acids: CASRGGGRNQPQHF. The CDR3, as DNA: TGTGCCAGTCGGGGGGGAGGCCGCAATCAGCCCCAGCATTTT.